This entry describes one T cell receptor (beta chain). Its matching antigen is unknown. At one end the junction does not follow the germline gene, possibly because of a read error. This specimen comes from a study of T cells in Graves' hyperthyroidism and ophthalmopathy. Overall study context: Pretreatment peripheral blood was obtained at initial diagnosis.

RNA transcripts gave rise to amplified TCR beta CDR3 regions. HTBI primers were used for first-round RT-PCR of the TCR CDR3. TCRdb re-analysed the multiplex PCR reads in MiXCR, keeping a single row per CDR3 protein. The sample holds around 240,000 distinct CDR3 sequences; approximately 15% are singletons and the top ten take more than 10%. Subjects aged 18 to 65 presented with newly diagnosed hyperthyroidism of less than 2 months' duration. CDR3 length equals 19 residues. Germline V gene lookup returns CDR1 SGHAT and CDR2 FQDESV (reference sequence). General study points: The model made its ophthalmopathy prediction, and onset followed a median approximately six months later. Among clonotypes expanded in thyroid above 0.001, most were also found in blood.

Input material: blood. The receptor was isolated from a woman in her thirties or forties with Graves' hyperthyroidism that later progressed to Graves' ophthalmopathy. The chain has TRBV11-1 and TRBJ2-7, with 9 positions matching TRBD1. CDR3 residues: CAGSLVPGQGLGSSYEQYF. The CDR3 DNA reads as TGTGCCGGCAGCTTAGTGCCTGGACAGGGGCTGGGAAGCTCCTACGAGCAGTACTTC.